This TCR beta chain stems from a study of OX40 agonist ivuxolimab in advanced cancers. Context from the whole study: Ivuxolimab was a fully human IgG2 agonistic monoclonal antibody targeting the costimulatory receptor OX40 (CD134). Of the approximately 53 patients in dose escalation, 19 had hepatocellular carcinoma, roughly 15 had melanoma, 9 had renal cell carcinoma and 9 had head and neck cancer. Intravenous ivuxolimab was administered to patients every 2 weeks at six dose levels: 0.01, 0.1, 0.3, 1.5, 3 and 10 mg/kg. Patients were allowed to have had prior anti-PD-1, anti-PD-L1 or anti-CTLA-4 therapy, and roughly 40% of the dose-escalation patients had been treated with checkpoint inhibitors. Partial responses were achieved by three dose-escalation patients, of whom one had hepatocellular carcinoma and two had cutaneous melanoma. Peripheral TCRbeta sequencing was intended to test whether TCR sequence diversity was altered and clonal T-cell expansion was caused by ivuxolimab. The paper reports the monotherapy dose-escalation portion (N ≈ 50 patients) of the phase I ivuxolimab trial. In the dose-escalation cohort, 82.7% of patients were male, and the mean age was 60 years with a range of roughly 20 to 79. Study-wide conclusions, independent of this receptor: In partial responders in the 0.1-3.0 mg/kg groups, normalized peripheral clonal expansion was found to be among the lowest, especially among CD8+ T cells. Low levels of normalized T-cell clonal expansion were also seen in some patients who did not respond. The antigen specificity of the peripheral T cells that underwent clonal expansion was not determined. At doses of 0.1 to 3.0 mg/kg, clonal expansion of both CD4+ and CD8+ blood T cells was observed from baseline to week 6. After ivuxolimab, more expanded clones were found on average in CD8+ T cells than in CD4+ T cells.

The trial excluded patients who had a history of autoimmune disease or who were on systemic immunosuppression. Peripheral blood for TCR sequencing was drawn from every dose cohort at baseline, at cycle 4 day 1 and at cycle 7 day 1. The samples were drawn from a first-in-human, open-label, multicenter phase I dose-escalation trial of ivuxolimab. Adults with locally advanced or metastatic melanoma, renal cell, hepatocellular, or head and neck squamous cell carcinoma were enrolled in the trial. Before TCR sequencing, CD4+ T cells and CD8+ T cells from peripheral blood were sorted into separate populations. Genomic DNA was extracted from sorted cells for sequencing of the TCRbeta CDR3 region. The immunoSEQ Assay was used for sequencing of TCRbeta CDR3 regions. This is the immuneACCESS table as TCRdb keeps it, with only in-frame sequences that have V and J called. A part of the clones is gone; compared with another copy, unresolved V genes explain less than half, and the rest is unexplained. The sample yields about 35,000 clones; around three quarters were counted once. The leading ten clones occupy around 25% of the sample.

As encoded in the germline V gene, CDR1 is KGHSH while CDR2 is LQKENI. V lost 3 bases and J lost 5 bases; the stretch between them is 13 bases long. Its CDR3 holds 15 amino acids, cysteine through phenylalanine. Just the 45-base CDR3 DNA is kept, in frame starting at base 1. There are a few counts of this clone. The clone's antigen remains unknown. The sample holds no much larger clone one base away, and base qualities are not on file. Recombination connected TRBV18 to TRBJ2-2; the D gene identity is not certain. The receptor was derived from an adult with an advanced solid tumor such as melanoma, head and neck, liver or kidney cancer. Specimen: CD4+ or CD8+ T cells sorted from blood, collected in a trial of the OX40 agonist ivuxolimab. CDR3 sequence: CASSPQDDGTGELFF. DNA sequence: TGTGCCAGCTCACCTCAGGATGATGGGACCGGGGAGCTGTTTTTT.